The 5 T cell receptor beta chains in this list originate from one sample, sequenced in a study of PD-1 blockade in mismatch repair-deficient tumors. The assay was immunoSEQ multiplex PCR, and TCRdb's table has in-frame clones only and misses some. This sample yields 76,000 or so clones, of which 70% to 90% are seen a single time; approximately 5% belongs to the top ten. Material: peripheral blood, obtained 44 weeks after starting pembrolizumab. The receptors stem from an adult with mismatch repair-deficient cancer.

This clone appeared a few times. The V and J genes are TRBV6-1 and TRBJ2-5; 9 nucleotides line up with TRBD1. Losses at the gene ends were 6 bases for V and 5 bases for J; bases not matched to a gene: 7. CDR3 length equals 14 residues. Looked up from germline, CDR1 is MNHNS and CDR2 is SASEGT. In DNA, the CDR3 is TGTGCCAGCAGCGGGACAGGGTTCCGGGAGACCCAGTACTTC. It is translated as CASSGTGFRETQYF.

The V call is TRBV7-8, the J call TRBJ1-2; possibly TRBD1 for D (5 bases). CDR1 and CDR2 from the germline V gene are SGHVS and FQNEAQ. The CDR3 runs to 14 residues. V was shortened by 1 base and J by 2 bases, with 8 bases between the two germline ends. The chain's CDR3 is CASSLGRGNYGYTF. The CDR3 region has the DNA TGTGCCAGCAGCTTAGGCCGGGGGAACTATGGCTACACCTTC.

The chain employs TRBV19 and TRBJ1-5, with TRBD1 matching over 8 bases. The V and J ends lost 6 bases and 4 bases, in that order; junction bases with no gene match: 5. Looked up from germline, CDR1 is LNHDA and CDR2 is SQIVND (reference sequence). The CDR3 has 14 amino acids. CDR3 sequence: CASRPDRGNQPQHF. The CDR3 coding sequence is TGTGCCAGTAGACCCGACAGGGGAAATCAGCCCCAGCATTTT.

The genes are TRBV30 and TRBJ1-3; tentative D call: TRBD1 (6 bases). CDR1 GTSNPN and CDR2 SVGIG come from the germline V gene (reference sequence). The CDR3 extends over 14 amino acids. V was clipped by 1 base and J by 3 bases, with 10 bases between them. The CDR3 reads CAWSAGGLGNTIYF. The DNA of the CDR3 is TGTGCCTGGAGTGCCGGGGGCCTTGGAAACACCATATATTTT. Full variable domain (outside the CDR3, taken from reference TRBV30 and TRBJ1-3): SQTIHQWPATLVQPVGSPLSLECTVEGTSNPNLYWYRQAAGRGLQLLFYSVGIGQISSEVPQNLSASRPQDRQFILSSKKLLLSDSGFYLCAWSAGGLGNTIYFGEGSWLTVV.

The chain combines TRBV10-1 with TRBJ2-1; 9 positions agree with TRBD1. This CDR3 spans 19 amino acids. Germline V gene lookup returns CDR1 WNHNN and CDR2 SYGVQD (reference sequence). Losses at the gene ends were 0 bases for V and 10 bases for J; bases not matched to a gene: 19. The CDR3, as DNA: TGCGCCAGCAGTGAGTCGAACAGGGGGCCTGTCCCCAACTATTACGAGCAGTTCTTC. It yields the protein CASSESNRGPVPNYYEQFF.